This is a list of T cell receptor beta chains from one sample in a study of early T cells in non-severe SARS-CoV-2 infection. TCRdb itself ran the 5' RACE reads through MiXCR, one entry per CDR3 protein. The sample lists tens of thousands of distinct CDR3 sequences, roughly 21% occurring once. The sample consisted of whole blood, taken at baseline. The receptors come from an adult who was a healthcare worker with PCR-confirmed SARS-CoV-2 infection or an uninfected control (not recorded which). The conserved cysteine and the conserved F or W are not part of the CDR3 here. A D gene is named only where the DNA matches it firmly.

CDR3 | J | V | D
ASSEDRVEAF | TRBJ1-1 | TRBV10-2 | .
ASSPSVTYEQY | TRBJ2-7 | TRBV18 | .
ASSPRDRGTMGGYT | TRBJ1-2 | TRBV3-1 | TRBD1
SVSRGRNEQF | TRBJ2-1 | TRBV29-1 | TRBD1
ASKGGISYNEQF | TRBJ2-1 | TRBV6-1 | .
ASSLTAPPQPQY | TRBJ2-3 | TRBV5-1 | .
ASSGLSPLH | TRBJ1-6 | TRBV6-1 | .
ASGMTYTQY | TRBJ2-3 | TRBV12-5 | .
ASSMWTSYNEQF | TRBJ2-1 | TRBV19 | .
ASSLNFGDGELF | TRBJ2-2 | TRBV7-3 | .
SVAGTPSQAF | TRBJ1-1 | TRBV29-1 | .
ASRKAVTQETQY | TRBJ2-5 | TRBV27 | .
VSGGAGPEAF | TRBJ1-1 | TRBV2 | TRBD1
ASSPSAMGYNSPLH | TRBJ1-6 | TRBV18 | .
ASSVAGTGGTGELF | TRBJ2-2 | TRBV5-1 | TRBD1
SVRSNNEQF | TRBJ2-1 | TRBV29-1 | .
SAQQETHYGYT | TRBJ1-2 | TRBV20-1 | .
ASAPGGDSYSNQPQH | TRBJ1-5 | TRBV2 | .
ASAQTAAYEQY | TRBJ2-7 | TRBV10-3 | .
ASSQDFAGNYGYT | TRBJ1-2 | TRBV4-1 | .
ASRALPGQGANTEAF | TRBJ1-1 | TRBV6-5 | TRBD1
ASSYGLNTEAF | TRBJ1-1 | TRBV11-2 | .
ASSWTGRTEAF | TRBJ1-1 | TRBV13 | TRBD1
ASSLGEPSYEQY | TRBJ2-7 | TRBV5-1 | .
ASSSQGSETQY | TRBJ2-5 | TRBV12-3/TRBV12-4 | .
ASSEQRGELETQY | TRBJ2-5 | TRBV2 | TRBD2
SASGSGQGNQPQH | TRBJ1-5 | TRBV20-1 | TRBD1
ASSLMWAPPDTQY | TRBJ2-3 | TRBV7-2 | .
SAGRTNTEAF | TRBJ1-1 | TRBV29-1 | .
ASSNRDRANNEQF | TRBJ2-1 | TRBV19 | TRBD1
ASSVRTDTQY | TRBJ2-3 | TRBV19 | .
SARGGYSSSEAF | TRBJ1-1 | TRBV20-1 | .
ASSLEFTNYGYT | TRBJ1-2 | TRBV7-2 | .
ASSQGDATNEKLF | TRBJ1-4 | TRBV4-1 | .
ASSWETEGTPLH | TRBJ1-6 | TRBV12-3/TRBV12-4 | .
ASSLSRAGGPLEQY | TRBJ2-7 | TRBV7-3 | TRBD2
ASSLFDWGNPEAF | TRBJ1-1 | TRBV7-9 | .
ASSLRTGSPEAF | TRBJ1-1 | TRBV12-3/TRBV12-4 | TRBD1
ASRLTQGYAGELF | TRBJ2-2 | TRBV7-9 | .
ASSKLADQETQY | TRBJ2-5 | TRBV6-2/TRBV6-3 | TRBD2
ASSQDYETNEKLF | TRBJ1-4 | TRBV4-1 | .
ASRAGFASFTVTQY | TRBJ2-3 | TRBV6-1 | .
SARNSPLGHEQY | TRBJ2-7 | TRBV20-1 | .
ASSSLGLDKTYEQY | TRBJ2-7 | TRBV7-9 | TRBD2
ASSPDGRGPGF | TRBJ1-1 | TRBV3-1 | TRBD1
ASRLESGTSAGELF | TRBJ2-2 | TRBV2 | TRBD2
ASSNYHGRGLNYGYT | TRBJ1-2 | TRBV6-6 | .
ASSLGGANEAF | TRBJ1-1 | TRBV7-2 | .